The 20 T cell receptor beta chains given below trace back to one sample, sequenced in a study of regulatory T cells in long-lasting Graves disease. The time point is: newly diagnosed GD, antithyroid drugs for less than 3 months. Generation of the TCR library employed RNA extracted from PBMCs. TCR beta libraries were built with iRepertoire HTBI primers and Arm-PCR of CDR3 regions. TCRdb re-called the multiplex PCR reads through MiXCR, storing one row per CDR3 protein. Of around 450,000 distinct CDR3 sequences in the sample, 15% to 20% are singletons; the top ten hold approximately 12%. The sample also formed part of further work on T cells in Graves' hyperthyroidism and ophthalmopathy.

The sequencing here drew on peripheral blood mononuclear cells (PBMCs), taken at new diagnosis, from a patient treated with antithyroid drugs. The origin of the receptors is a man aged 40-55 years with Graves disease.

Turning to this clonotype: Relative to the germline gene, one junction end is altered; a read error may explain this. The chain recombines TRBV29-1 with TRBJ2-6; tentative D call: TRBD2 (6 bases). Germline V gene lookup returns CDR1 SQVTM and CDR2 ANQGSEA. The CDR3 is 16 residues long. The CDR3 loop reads CSVTGTRGTGANVPTF. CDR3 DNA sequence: TGCAGCGTTACGGGGACCAGAGGGACTGGGGCCAACGTCCCGACTTTC.

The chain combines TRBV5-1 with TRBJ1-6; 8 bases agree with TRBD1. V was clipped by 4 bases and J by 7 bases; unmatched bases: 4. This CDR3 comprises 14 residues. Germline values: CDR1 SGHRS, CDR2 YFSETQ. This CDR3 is CASSPWTGNSPLHF. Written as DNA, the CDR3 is TGCGCCAGCAGCCCTTGGACAGGGAATTCACCCCTCCACTTT.

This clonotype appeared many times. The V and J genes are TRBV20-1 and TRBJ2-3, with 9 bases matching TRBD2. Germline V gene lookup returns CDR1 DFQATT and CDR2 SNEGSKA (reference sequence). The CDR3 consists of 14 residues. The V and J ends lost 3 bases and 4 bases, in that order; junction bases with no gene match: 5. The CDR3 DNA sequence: TGCAGTGCTAGTCCTAGCGGGAACGCAGATACGCAGTATTTT. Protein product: CSASPSGNADTQYF.

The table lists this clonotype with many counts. Here the CDR3 DNA reads TGTGCCAGCAGCCAGACGGCGACGATGGGACTAGCGGGAGTGGACGAGCAGTACTTC. This encodes CASSQTATMGLAGVDEQYF. The chain uses TRBV7-9 and TRBJ2-7; 14 bases fit TRBD2. The CDR3 covers 19 residues. Germline CDR1 reads SEHNR; CDR2 reads FQNEAQ (reference sequence). J was trimmed by 5 bases and V by 5 bases; bases with no gene match: 17.

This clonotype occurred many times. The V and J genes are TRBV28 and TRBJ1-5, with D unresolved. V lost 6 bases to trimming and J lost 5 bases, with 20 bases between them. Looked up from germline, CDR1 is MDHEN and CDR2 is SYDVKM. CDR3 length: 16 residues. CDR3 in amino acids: CASRDWASGGHQPQHF. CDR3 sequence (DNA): TGTGCCAGCAGGGATTGGGCTAGTGGAGGCCATCAGCCCCAGCATTTT. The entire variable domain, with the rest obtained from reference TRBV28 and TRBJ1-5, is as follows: DVKVTQSSRYLVKRTGEKVFLECVQDMDHENMFWYRQDPGLGLRLIYFSYDVKMKEKGDIPEGYSVSREKKERFSLILESASTNQTSMYLCASRDWASGGHQPQHFGDGTRLSIL.

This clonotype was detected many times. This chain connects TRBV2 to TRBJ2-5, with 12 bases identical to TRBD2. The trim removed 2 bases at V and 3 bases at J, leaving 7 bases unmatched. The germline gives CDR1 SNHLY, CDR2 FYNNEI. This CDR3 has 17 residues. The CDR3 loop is CASSERLAGAGKETQYF. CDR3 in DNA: TGTGCCAGCAGTGAAAGACTAGCGGGAGCCGGAAAAGAGACCCAGTACTTC.

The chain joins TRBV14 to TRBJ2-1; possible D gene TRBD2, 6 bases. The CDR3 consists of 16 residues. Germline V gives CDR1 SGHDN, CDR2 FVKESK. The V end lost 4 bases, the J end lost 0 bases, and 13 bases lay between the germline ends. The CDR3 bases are TGTGCCAGCAGCCGCTACAGCGGGTTCTCCTACAATGAGCAGTTCTTC. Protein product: CASSRYSGFSYNEQFF.

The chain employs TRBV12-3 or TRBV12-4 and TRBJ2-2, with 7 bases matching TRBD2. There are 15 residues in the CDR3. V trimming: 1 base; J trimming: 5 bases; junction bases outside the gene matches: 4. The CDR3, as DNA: TGTGCCAGCAGTTTAGGGGGGGGACCTACCGGGGAGCTGTTTTTT. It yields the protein CASSLGGGPTGELFF.

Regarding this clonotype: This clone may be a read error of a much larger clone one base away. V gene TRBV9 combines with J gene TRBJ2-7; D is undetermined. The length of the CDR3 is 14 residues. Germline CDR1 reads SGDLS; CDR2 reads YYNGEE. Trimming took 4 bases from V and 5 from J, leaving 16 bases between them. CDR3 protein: CASSLRWITHEQYV. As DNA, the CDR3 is TGTGCCAGCAGCCTTCGTTGGATCACCCACGAGCAGTACGTC.

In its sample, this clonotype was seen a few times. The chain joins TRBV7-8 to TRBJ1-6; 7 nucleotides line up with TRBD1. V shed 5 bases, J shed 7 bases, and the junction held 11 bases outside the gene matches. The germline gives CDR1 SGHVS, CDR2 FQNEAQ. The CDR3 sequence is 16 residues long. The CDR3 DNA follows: TGTGCCAGCAGCAGCCAAGACAGGGTAGTAAATTCACCCCTCCACTTT. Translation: CASSSQDRVVNSPLHF.

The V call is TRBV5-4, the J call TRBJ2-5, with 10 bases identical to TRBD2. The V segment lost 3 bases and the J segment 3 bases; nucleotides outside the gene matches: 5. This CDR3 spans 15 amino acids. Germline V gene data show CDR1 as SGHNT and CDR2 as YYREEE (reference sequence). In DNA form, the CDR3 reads TGTGCCAGCAGCTCCGGGACTAGCGTAAAAGAGACCCAGTACTTC. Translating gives CASSSGTSVKETQYF.

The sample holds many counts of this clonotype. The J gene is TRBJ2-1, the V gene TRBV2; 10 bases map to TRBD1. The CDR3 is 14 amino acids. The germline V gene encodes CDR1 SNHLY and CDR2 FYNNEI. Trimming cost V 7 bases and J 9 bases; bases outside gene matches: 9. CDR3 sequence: CASNRDRGLGEQFF. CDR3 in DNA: TGTGCCAGCAACCGGGACAGGGGTTTAGGTGAGCAGTTCTTC.

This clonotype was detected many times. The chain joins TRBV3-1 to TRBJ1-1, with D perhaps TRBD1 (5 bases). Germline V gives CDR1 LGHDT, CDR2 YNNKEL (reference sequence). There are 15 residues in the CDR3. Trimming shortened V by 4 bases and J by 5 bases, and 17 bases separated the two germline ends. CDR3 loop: CASSPRREGLTEAFF. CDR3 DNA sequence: TGTGCCAGCAGCCCGCGGAGGGAGGGGTTGACTGAAGCTTTCTTT.

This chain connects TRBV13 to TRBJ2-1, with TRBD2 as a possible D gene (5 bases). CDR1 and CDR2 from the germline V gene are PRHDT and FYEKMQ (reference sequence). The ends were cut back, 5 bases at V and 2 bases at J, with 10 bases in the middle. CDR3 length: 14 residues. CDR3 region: CASSERDTYNEQFF. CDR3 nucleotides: TGTGCCAGCAGCGAGAGGGATACCTACAATGAGCAGTTCTTC.

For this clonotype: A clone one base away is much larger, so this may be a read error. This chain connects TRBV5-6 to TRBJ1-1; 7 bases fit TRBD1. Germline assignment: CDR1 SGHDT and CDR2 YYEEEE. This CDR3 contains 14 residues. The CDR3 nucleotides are TGTACCAGCAGCTCAGACAGGGCGAACACTGAAGCTTTCTTT. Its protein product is CTSSSDRANTEAFF. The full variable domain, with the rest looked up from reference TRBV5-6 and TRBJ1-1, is DAGVTQSPTHLIKTRGQQVTLRCSPKSGHDTVSWYQQALGQGPQFIFQYYEEEERQRGNFPDRFSGHQFPNYSSELNVNALLLGDSALYLCTSSSDRANTEAFFGQGTRLTVV.

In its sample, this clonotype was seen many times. CDR3 in amino acids: CASSVLAGTYEQYF. Here the CDR3 DNA reads TGTGCCAGCAGTGTCCTAGCGGGCACCTACGAGCAGTACTTC. The chain joins TRBV28 to TRBJ2-7; 8 bases are a match to TRBD2. The germline gives CDR1 MDHEN, CDR2 SYDVKM. The CDR3 has 14 residues. V was pared by 5 bases and J by 2 bases, with 5 bases of the junction left unmatched.

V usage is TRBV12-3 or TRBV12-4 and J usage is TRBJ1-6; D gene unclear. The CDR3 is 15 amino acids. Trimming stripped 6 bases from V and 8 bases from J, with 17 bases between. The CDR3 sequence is CASRTSDHGDSPLHF. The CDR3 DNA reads TGTGCCAGCAGGACATCCGACCACGGGGATTCACCCCTCCACTTT.

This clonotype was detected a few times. CDR3 in amino acids: CATSTRTGAGSEQYF. The CDR3 nucleotides are TGTGCCACCAGCACGCGGACAGGGGCAGGTTCCGAGCAGTACTTC. V gene TRBV15 combines with J gene TRBJ2-7; 9 bases fit TRBD1. CDR1 LNHNV and CDR2 YYDKDF come from the germline V gene (reference sequence). With 4 bases clipped from V and 6 bases from J, the junction kept 10 bases outside the gene matches. This CDR3 has 15 amino acids.

The CDR3 protein is CASRDRSSGANVLTF. For the CDR3, the DNA is TGTGCCAGCAGGGACAGGAGCTCTGGGGCCAACGTCCTGACTTTC. The chain joins TRBV2 to TRBJ2-6; 7 positions agree with TRBD1. This CDR3 is built from 15 residues. V lost 6 bases and J lost 0; bases outside the gene matches: 2. Germline V gene sequence: CDR1 SNHLY, CDR2 FYNNEI.

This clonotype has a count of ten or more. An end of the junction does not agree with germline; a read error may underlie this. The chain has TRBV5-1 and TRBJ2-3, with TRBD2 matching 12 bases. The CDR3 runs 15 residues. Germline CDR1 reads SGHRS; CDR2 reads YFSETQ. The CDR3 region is CASSLGLAGGDTQYF. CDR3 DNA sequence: TGTGCCAGCAGTTTAGGCCTAGCGGGAGGGGATACGCAGTATTTT.